The present T cell receptor (beta chain) was sequenced within a study of human T cells and chemical hapten exposure. Overall study context: Sensitization involved placing 2% DPC onto a 2 cm by 2 cm region of upper inner arm skin. Slight differences in pooled library volume were the main source of varying TCR yields across samples. The study enrolled mostly female patients with alopecia areata, totalis or universalis. Study-wide results and caveats: No change in TCRs above 1 in 1000 frequency was produced by DPC sensitization.

This sample's time point: patch test 1, 2 weeks after DPC sensitization. Treatment in this sample: therapeutic diphenylcyclopropenone sensitization with weekly scalp DPC. This clonotype was observed a few times. Its antigen is unidentified. MiXCR, applied by TCRdb to the RACE reads, yields one record per CDR3 protein. The table shows approximately 350,000 distinct CDR3 sequences, with around 7% occurring only once. The germline gives CDR1 SGHRS, CDR2 YFSETQ. V was shortened by 10 bases and J by 3 bases, with 14 bases between the two germline ends. This CDR3 has 12 residues. The input for sequencing was whole blood, taken in connection with sensitization to the hapten diphenylcyclopropenone (DPC). This chain connects TRBV5-1 to TRBJ2-7, with D maybe TRBD1 (5 bases). The clonotype originates from a woman aged 18-29 years with alopecia areata. Some clones in this sample may be carry-over from other donors' samples. The chain's CDR3 is CAGRQDSYEQYF. The CDR3 DNA follows: TGCGCCGGCCGACAAGACAGCTACGAGCAGTACTTC.